This T cell receptor (beta chain) was found in a study of blood T cells in healthy people across ages. CDR3 length: 16 residues. The V gene lost 6 bases and the J gene lost 0 bases, with 14 bases spanning the gap. Germline V gene data show CDR1 as SEHNR and CDR2 as FQNEAQ (reference sequence). Staff drew roughly 10 milliliters of peripheral blood from each donor. Broader study findings: Long-lived donors exceeded aged donors in naive CD4+ cells and diversity.

This clonotype has more than one count but fewer than ten. Its target is not known. The second PCR ran about 6 to 11 cycles with a sample-barcoded 5' primer and J-beta primers. TCRdb analysed the 5' RACE reads with MiXCR anew, one entry per CDR3 protein. In the table there are over a million distinct CDR3 sequences, roughly 43% of which are singletons. The sample comprised blood. The source is a woman aged 18-29 years in good health. The chain couples TRBV7-9 to TRBJ1-4; a weak D match, TRBD1 (5 bases). The CDR3 sequence is CASSIQGTATNEKLFF. CDR3 nucleotide sequence: TGTGCCAGCAGTATCCAGGGTACCGCAACTAATGAAAAACTGTTTTTT.